The subject of this entry is one T cell receptor beta chain. The antigen is not known. The sample comes from a study of shared clonotypes between healthy human individuals. About the research overall: The donors, two women and three men, were aged 18 to 49. Study-wide results and limits: Generally, naive subsets (rather than memory subsets) showed larger estimated richness.

J gave up 5 bases and V 5 bases, and 5 bases lay outside the gene matches. The CDR3 loop spans 13 amino acids. CDR1 is SQVTM, CDR2 ANQGSEA, per germline. Here immunoSEQ multiplex PCR was the method, and the copy in TCRdb shows in-frame clones only, minus some. The sample consists of 330,000 or so clones, more than 60% of them appearing once. The chain couples TRBV29-1 to TRBJ1-5; TRBD1 aligns across 8 bases. Sequencing was performed on memory CD4+ T cells sorted from blood. The subset denotes: CD45RA-negative fraction. The sequence derives from a man between 25 and 39 years old in good health. The CDR3 DNA reads TGCAGCGTTCAATCGACAGGGGATCAGCCCCAGCATTTT. This sequence encodes CSVQSTGDQPQHF.